This entry concerns a single T cell receptor (beta chain). Its specific antigen is unknown. No quality values exist for individual bases; no much larger clone is one base distant. This sample was taken from a study of blood T cell repertoires in COVID-19 (dated by TCRdb to 2018 to 2020). For context, the study as a whole: The collaborator samples originated in the United States, Italy and Spain and spanned the acute and convalescent phases of COVID-19. The material from the prospective study consisted of cDNA or gDNA derived from T cells, B-cell-depleted T cells, or PBMCs. Deeply sampled blood TCRbeta repertoires from subjects exposed to, actively infected with, or recovered from COVID-19 were included in the dataset. The repertoires were released in a freely available public database intended as a resource for research on the immune response to SARS-CoV-2. The samples were drawn from the first 160 participants of the ongoing ImmuneRACE study and from roughly 1,300 subjects provided by 6 global collaborators. Nearly every sample came with metadata listing a de-identified subject ID, COVID-19 status, age in years and sex. Where available, HLA class I and class II types were obtained from metadata supplied by the sample provider rather than from assay-based typing. What the study reported, not specific to this receptor: The amount of clinical and demographic metadata varied by source and participant and was provided uncurated.

TCRbeta CDR3 regions were amplified from genomic DNA using the immunoSEQ Assay, a bias-controlled multiplex PCR. As for the original processing: Nucleated cell counts per sample were estimated from amplification of reference gene primers within the assay. To quantify the absolute abundance of each unique TCRbeta CDR3 rearrangement, sequence reads were collapsed and filtered. For each sample, productive Simpson clonality was calculated as the square root of Simpson's diversity index across productive rearrangements. TCRdb took over this immuneACCESS table, retaining in-frame rearrangements with V and J assigned. Such tables are incomplete; in checked studies, under half of the missing clones stem from an unresolved V gene, and the remainder is unexplained. The V and J calls and the clone size are those of that table, but D and trimming were determined from the DNA. The sample has more than 35,000 clones on record, around 80% of them singletons. Of the sample, around 40% is held by the ten largest clones.

V and J are trimmed by 5 bases and 4 bases, and the gene matches miss 7 bases of the junction. The CDR1 and CDR2 encoded by the germline V gene (reference sequence) are MNHEY and SMNVEV. The CDR3 holds 17 amino acids from the cysteine to the phenylalanine. Only CDR3 DNA remains: 51 bases, in frame from the first base. The collaborating institutions used their own protocols to collect whole blood in K2EDTA tubes. Collaborator samples were shipped for TCRbeta analysis as frozen whole blood, isolated PBMCs, or DNA extracted from either sample type. The origin of this receptor is a man older than 75 with active or convalescent COVID-19. Sequenced: peripheral blood. Recombination connected TRBV27 to TRBJ2-1, with 14 central nucleotides matching TRBD2. The CDR3 region has the sequence CASSGRTSGGLYNEQFF. The base sequence is TGTGCCAGCAGTGGTCGGACTAGCGGGGGGCTGTACAATGAGCAGTTCTTC.